Sequencing of this TCR beta chain was carried out in a study of Graves' ophthalmopathy and Graves' hyperthyroidism. Study background: Before any treatment, peripheral blood was taken at the initial diagnosis.

Investigators amplified TCR beta CDR3 regions from RNA transcripts. RT-PCR was first run with HTBI primers, then multiplex PCR in a second round. One entry per CDR3 protein results from TCRdb running MiXCR on the multiplex PCR reads. Seen here are about 480,000 distinct CDR3 sequences, approximately 14% observed once, and the top ten hold over 8%. This clonotype was observed many times. Germline CDR1 and CDR2: SGHAT and FQNNGV. The V and J ends lost 7 bases and 3 bases, in that order; junction bases with no gene match: 12. The CDR3 consists of 16 residues. Sequenced sample: blood. V gene TRBV11-2 combines with J gene TRBJ1-2, with 9 nucleotides matching TRBD1. This TCR was recovered from a woman aged 30 to 39 with Graves' ophthalmopathy. The DNA for the CDR3 is TGTGCCAGCAAGACAGGGGGAGGGGTATTGGACTATGGCTACACCTTC. This codes for CASKTGGGVLDYGYTF.